These 6 T cell receptor beta chains share one sample of origin, sequenced in a study of PD-1 blockade in mismatch repair-deficient tumors. Only in-frame clones appear in the TCRdb table, and some are missing; sequencing was by immunoSEQ multiplex PCR. The data show some 120,000 clones, about 85% seen once. The sample here was peripheral blood, taken 44 weeks after starting pembrolizumab. The origin of the receptors is an adult with mismatch repair-deficient cancer.

This clone was counted only a few times. The chain uses TRBV5-1 and TRBJ1-5; D unclear. CDR1 is SGHRS, CDR2 YFSETQ, per germline. The CDR3 consists of 15 residues. V was shortened by 4 bases and J by 0 bases, with 11 bases between the two germline ends. This chain's CDR3 is CASSKDGDSNQPQHF. The DNA of the CDR3 is TGCGCCAGCAGCAAGGACGGGGATAGCAATCAGCCCCAGCATTTT.

The rearrangement joins TRBV28 to TRBJ2-2; D might be TRBD1 (5 bases). The CDR3 is 14 amino acids. The germline gives CDR1 MDHEN, CDR2 SYDVKM. V was shortened by 5 bases and J by 1 base, with 8 bases between the two germline ends. Written as DNA, the CDR3 is TGTGCCAGCAGTGTAGGACAGAACACCGGGGAGCTGTTTTTT. It yields the protein CASSVGQNTGELFF.

V gene TRBV13 combines with J gene TRBJ2-7; D remains ambiguous. V was trimmed by 0 bases and J by 1 base, leaving 7 bases between them. The CDR3 extends over 14 amino acids. The V gene's germline CDR1 is PRHDT and CDR2 FYEKMQ (reference sequence). CDR3 protein: CASSLGLGSYEQYF. CDR3 nucleotides: TGTGCCAGCAGCTTAGGGTTGGGGTCCTACGAGCAGTACTTC. The full variable domain, completed using reference TRBV13 and TRBJ2-7, is AAGVIQSPRHLIKEKRETATLKCYPIPRHDTVYWYQQGPGQDPQFLISFYEKMQSDKGSIPDRFSAQQFSDYHSELNMSSLELGDSALYFCASSLGLGSYEQYFGPGTRLTVT.

V gene TRBV2 combines with J gene TRBJ2-1; D may be TRBD1 or TRBD2 (5 bases each). V was cut by 2 bases and J by 4 bases, with 12 bases left in between. This CDR3 contains 15 residues. Germline CDR1 is SNHLY and CDR2 is FYNNEI. The DNA of the CDR3 is TGTGCCAGCAGTGAACTAGGTGGGGGTTACAATGAGCAGTTCTTC. Translation gives CASSELGGGYNEQFF.

The chain couples TRBV6-1 to TRBJ2-7, with 12 bases aligning to TRBD2. Trimming cost V 2 bases and J 4 bases; bases outside gene matches: 3. The CDR3 contains 15 residues. Germline CDR1 MNHNS, CDR2 SASEGT. CDR3 nucleotides: TGTGCCAGCAGTGAACGGCTAGCGGGAGGGTACGAGCAGTACTTC. This gives the protein CASSERLAGGYEQYF.

This clone was detected only a few times. J is TRBJ1-2 and V is TRBV2; D possibly corresponds to TRBD1 (5 bases). Trimming removed 9 bases from V and 2 bases from J, with 13 bases in between. The CDR3 consists of 13 residues. Germline V gene sequence: CDR1 SNHLY, CDR2 FYNNEI. Here the CDR3 reads CARGTGSNYGYTF. CDR3 DNA: TGTGCCAGAGGAACAGGCTCCAACTATGGCTACACCTTC.